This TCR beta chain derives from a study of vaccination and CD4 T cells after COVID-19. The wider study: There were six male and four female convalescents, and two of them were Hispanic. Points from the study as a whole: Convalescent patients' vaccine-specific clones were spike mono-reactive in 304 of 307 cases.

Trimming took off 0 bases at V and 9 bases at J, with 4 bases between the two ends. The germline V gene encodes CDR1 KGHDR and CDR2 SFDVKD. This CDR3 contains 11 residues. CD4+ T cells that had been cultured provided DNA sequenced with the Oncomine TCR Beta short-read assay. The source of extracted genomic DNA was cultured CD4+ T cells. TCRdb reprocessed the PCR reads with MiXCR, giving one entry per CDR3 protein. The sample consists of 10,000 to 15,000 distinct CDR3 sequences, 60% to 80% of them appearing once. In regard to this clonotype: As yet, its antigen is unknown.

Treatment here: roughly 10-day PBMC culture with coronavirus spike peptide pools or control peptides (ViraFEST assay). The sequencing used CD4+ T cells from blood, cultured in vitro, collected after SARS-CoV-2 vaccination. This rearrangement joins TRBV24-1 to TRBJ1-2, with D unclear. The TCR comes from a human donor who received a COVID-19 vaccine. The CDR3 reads CATSDLERYTF. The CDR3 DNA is TGTGCCACCAGTGATTTGGAGCGCTACACCTTC.